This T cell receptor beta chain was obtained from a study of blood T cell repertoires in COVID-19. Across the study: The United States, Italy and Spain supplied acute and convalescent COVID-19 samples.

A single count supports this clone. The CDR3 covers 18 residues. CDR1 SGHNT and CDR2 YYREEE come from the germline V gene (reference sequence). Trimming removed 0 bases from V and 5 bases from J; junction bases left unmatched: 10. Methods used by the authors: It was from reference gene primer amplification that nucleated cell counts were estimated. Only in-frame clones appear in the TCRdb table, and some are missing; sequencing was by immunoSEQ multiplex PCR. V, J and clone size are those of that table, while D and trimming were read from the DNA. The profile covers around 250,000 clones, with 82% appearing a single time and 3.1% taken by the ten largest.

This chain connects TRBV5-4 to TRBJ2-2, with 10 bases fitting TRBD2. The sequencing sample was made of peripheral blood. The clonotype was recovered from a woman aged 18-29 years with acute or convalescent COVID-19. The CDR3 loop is CASSLDPGLAVTTGELFF. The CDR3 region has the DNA TGTGCCAGCAGCTTGGACCCCGGACTAGCGGTCACGACCGGGGAGCTGTTTTTT.